This TCR beta chain derives from a study of T cell responses to AZD1222 COVID-19 vaccine. TCRdb's copy holds only in-frame clones and misses some; the assay was immunoSEQ multiplex PCR. The sample lists 100,000 to 150,000 clones; 87% were seen once. The CDR3 covers 18 residues. The V segment lost 5 bases and the J segment 2 bases; nucleotides outside the gene matches: 19. From germline, CDR1 is SGHRS and CDR2 YFSETQ. This TCR came from an adult in good health. The chain uses TRBV5-1 and TRBJ2-7, with 7 bases that match TRBD1. This sample comprised peripheral blood, obtained on day 0 of AZD1222 vaccination. The CDR3 here is CASRVGVNLDRPPYEQYF. The CDR3 DNA reads TGCGCCAGCAGGGTTGGAGTAAATCTGGACAGGCCTCCCTACGAGCAGTACTTC.